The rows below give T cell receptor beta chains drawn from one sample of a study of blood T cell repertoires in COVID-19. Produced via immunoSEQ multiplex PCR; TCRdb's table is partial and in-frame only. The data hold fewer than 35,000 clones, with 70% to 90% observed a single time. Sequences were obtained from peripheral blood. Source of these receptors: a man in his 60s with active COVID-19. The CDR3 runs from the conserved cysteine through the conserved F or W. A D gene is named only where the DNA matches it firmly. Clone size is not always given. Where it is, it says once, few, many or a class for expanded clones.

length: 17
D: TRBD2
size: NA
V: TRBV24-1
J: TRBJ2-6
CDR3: CATSEGSGNSGANVLTF
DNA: TGTGCCACCAGTGAAGGTAGCGGGAACTCTGGGGCCAACGTCCTGACTTTC

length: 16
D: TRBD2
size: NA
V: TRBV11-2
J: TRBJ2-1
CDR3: CASSPRLAGVYNEQFF
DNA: TGTGCCAGCAGCCCCCGACTAGCGGGAGTCTACAATGAGCAGTTCTTC

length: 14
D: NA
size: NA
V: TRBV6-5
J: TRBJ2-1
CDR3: CASPRGLGDNEQFF
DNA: TGTGCCAGCCCTAGGGGCCTTGGGGACAATGAGCAGTTCTTC

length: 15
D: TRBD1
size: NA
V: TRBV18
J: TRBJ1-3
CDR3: CASSPGTGIGNTIYF
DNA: TGTGCCAGCTCACCAGGGACAGGGATTGGAAACACCATATATTTT

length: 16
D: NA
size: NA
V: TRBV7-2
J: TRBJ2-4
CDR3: CASSLSRGGRQGIQYF
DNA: TGTGCCAGCAGCTTATCCCGGGGGGGACGACAGGGCATTCAGTACTTC

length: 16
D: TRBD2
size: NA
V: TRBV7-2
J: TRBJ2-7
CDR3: CASSPRPSGSSYEQYF
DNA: TGTGCCAGCAGCCCCCGGCCTAGCGGGAGCTCCTACGAGCAGTACTTC

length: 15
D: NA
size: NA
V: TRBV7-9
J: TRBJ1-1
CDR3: CASSSQPTGNTEAFF
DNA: TGTGCCAGCAGCTCCCAACCCACCGGGAACACTGAAGCTTTCTTT

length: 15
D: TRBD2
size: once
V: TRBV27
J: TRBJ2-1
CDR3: CASSLSGLAGNEQFF
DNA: TGTGCCAGCAGTTTATCGGGCCTAGCGGGAAATGAGCAGTTCTTC

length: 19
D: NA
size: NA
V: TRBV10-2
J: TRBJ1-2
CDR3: CASSEYRPNRDRYSYGYTF
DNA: TGCGCCAGCAGTGAGTACCGACCCAACAGGGACCGGTACTCCTATGGCTACACCTTC

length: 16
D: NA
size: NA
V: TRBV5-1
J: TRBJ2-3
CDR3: CASSLEGGRSTDTQYF
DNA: TGCGCCAGCAGCTTGGAAGGTGGGAGAAGCACAGATACGCAGTATTTT

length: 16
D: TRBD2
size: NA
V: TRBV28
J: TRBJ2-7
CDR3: CASTKLGLARVYEQYF
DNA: TGTGCCAGCACCAAGCTGGGACTAGCGAGAGTCTACGAGCAGTACTTC

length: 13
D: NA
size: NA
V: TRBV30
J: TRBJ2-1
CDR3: CAWSVPRTGAPFF
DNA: TGTGCCTGGAGTGTACCCCGTACGGGAGCCCCGTTCTTC

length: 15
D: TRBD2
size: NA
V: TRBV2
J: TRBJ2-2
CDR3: CASSLAGVGFGELFF
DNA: TGTGCCAGCAGTTTAGCGGGAGTGGGGTTCGGGGAGCTGTTTTTT

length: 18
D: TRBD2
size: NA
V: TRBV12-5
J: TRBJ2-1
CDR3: CASGFSELARLSYNEQFF
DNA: TGTGCTAGTGGTTTCTCGGAACTAGCGCGTCTCTCCTACAATGAGCAGTTCTTC

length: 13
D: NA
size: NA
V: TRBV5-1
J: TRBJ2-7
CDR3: CASTRERGYEQYF
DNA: TGCGCCAGCACCCGGGAAAGGGGGTACGAGCAGTACTTC